A single TCR beta chain is shown here with its context. Its specificity is unknown. Germline loops: CDR1 SGHVS, CDR2 FQNEAQ. Trimming pared 2 bases from V and 5 bases from J, leaving 13 bases between. The CDR3 loop spans 15 amino acids. The data originate from a study of vaccination effects on CD4 cells after COVID-19. ViraFEST used viral peptide pools to expand antigen-specific CD4+ T cells before sequencing. Subsequent to a culture period of roughly 11 days, CD4+ T cells were isolated. The cohort was immunized with two doses of either the BNT162b2 or mRNA-1273 vaccine. They grew a few million PBMC in each well, adding 10 IU/ml IL-2 and roughly 9.3 ug/ml peptides. On days 3 and 7, fresh IL-2 medium replaced half the medium. Some clones are missing from TCRdb's copy, which holds only in-frame ones; the method was immunoSEQ multiplex PCR. The sample contains 70,000 to 85,000 clones, approximately 82% of which appear only once.

This TCR derives from a human donor who received a COVID-19 vaccine. This specimen was CD4+ T cells from PBMCs cultured with HCoV-229E spike peptides, taken after COVID-19 vaccination. The chain links TRBV7-8 to TRBJ2-4; D ambiguous. In DNA, the CDR3 is TGTGCCAGCAGCTTAAATTCCCTTCTCCAAAACATTCAGTACTTC. This gives the protein CASSLNSLLQNIQYF.